This TCR beta chain appears in the sequencing data of a study of spatial heterogeneity in lung cancer. TCRdb redid the calling of the 5' RACE reads with MiXCR, one entry per CDR3 protein. The table records more than 95,000 distinct CDR3 sequences, more than 9% of them present only once. Regarding time point: blood at routine non-recurrence follow-up after resection. No cell sorting; template was whole RNA from tumor, lung tissue or PBMC. Germline V gene data show CDR1 as SGDLS and CDR2 as YYNGEE. Trimming shortened V by 0 bases and J by 7 bases, and 11 bases separated the two germline ends. The CDR3 sequence is 14 residues long.

The V and J genes are TRBV9 and TRBJ2-1; D is perhaps TRBD1 or TRBD2 (5 bases each). This sample comprised PBMCs, obtained at follow-up. The clonotype originates from a male donor with early-stage non-small cell lung cancer. The CDR3 DNA reads TGTGCCAGCAGCGTAGAACAGGAGGTGAATGAGCAGTTCTTC. Protein sequence: CASSVEQEVNEQFF.